The next 11 T cell receptor beta chains were all read from a single sample in a study of T cells after yellow fever vaccination. TCRdb itself ran the 5' RACE reads through MiXCR, one entry per CDR3 protein. The sample has 110,000 or so distinct CDR3 sequences, roughly 7.2% seen once; the top ten hold over 2.5%. The input for sequencing was CD4+ T cells sorted from PBMCs, taken more than 35 days after the first yellow fever vaccination. These receptors were taken from a man aged 18 to 29 who received the YFV17D yellow fever vaccine.

CDR3 in DNA: TGTGCCAGCAGCTTTCCCGCTAACTATGGCTACACCTTC. Translation gives CASSFPANYGYTF. This chain joins TRBV6-2 or TRBV6-3 and TRBJ1-2; unclear D gene. This CDR3 comprises 13 residues. Germline V gene sequence: CDR1 MNHEY, CDR2 SVGEGT. Deletions cut 6 bases from V and 0 bases from J, with 8 bases between.

This clonotype was recorded many times. This rearrangement joins TRBV6-2 or TRBV6-3 to TRBJ2-5, with D possibly called TRBD1 or TRBD2 (5 bases each). Germline V gene sequence: CDR1 MNHEY, CDR2 SVGEGT. This CDR3 region has 15 residues. Between the trimmed V and J ends, which lost 0 bases and 7 bases, there was a span of 15 bases. The CDR3 DNA is TGTGCCAGCAGTTACTCGGGGACGGGCCATGGGACCCAGTACTTC. Translated, it gives CASSYSGTGHGTQYF.

On this clonotype itself: This may arise from a read error, as a much more abundant clone is one base away. This chain uses TRBV21-1 with TRBJ1-6; TRBD1, the table's D call, lacks a check against the DNA. TRBV21-1 is a pseudogene segment. The CDR3 covers 18 residues. The CDR3 bases are TGTGCCAGCAGCAAAGGGGCCGGACAACATCTCCTGAATTCACCCCTCCACTTT. This translates into CASSKGAGQHLLNSPLHF.

This clonotype was seen many times. DNA of the CDR3: TGTGCTAGTGGTTTGGCCTGGGGCAATTCACCCCTCCACTTT. Amino acids: CASGLAWGNSPLHF. The rearrangement uses TRBV12-5 and TRBJ1-6; TRBD1 is a possible D gene (5 bases). This CDR3 has 14 residues. Germline V gives CDR1 LGHNT, CDR2 FRNRAP. V gave up 1 base and J gave up 7 bases, with 8 bases separating them.

The J gene is TRBJ2-7, the V gene TRBV6-5, with 7 bases lining up with TRBD1. Germline loops: CDR1 MNHEY, CDR2 SVGAGI. V lost 5 bases, J lost 3 bases, and 7 bases stayed unmatched. The CDR3 totals 14 residues. Here the CDR3 reads CASSLHRGFYEQYF. DNA of the CDR3: TGTGCCAGCAGTCTCCACAGGGGTTTCTACGAGCAGTACTTC.

This clonotype was found many times. V is TRBV5-1 and J is TRBJ1-5; no definite D call. The germline CDR1 and CDR2 sequences are SGHRS and YFSETQ. Trimming pared 0 bases from V and 4 bases from J, leaving 8 bases between. CDR3 size: 14 residues. DNA of the CDR3: TGCGCCAGCAGCTTGGGTTCAAAGAATCAGCCCCAGCATTTT. Translation: CASSLGSKNQPQHF.

Comments on this clonotype: This may stem from a read error, because a much larger clone lies one nucleotide away. The V and J genes are TRBV12-3 or TRBV12-4 and TRBJ2-3; the D gene is possibly TRBD2 (5 bases). The CDR3 runs 15 residues. The CDR3 sequence is CASSLYRPSRDTQYF. The CDR3 DNA is TGTGCCAGCAGTTTGTACAGACCTAGCAGAGATACGCAGTATTTT.

This clonotype was found many times. This chain connects TRBV20-1 to TRBJ2-1; 10 bases align to TRBD2. This CDR3 has 14 amino acids. CDR1 and CDR2 (germline): DFQATT, SNEGSKA (reference sequence). V gave up 0 bases and J gave up 10 bases; unmatched junction bases: 6. The CDR3 is CSARDSSGGWEQFF. The CDR3 nucleotides read TGCAGTGCTAGAGATTCTAGCGGGGGCTGGGAGCAGTTCTTC.

J is TRBJ2-2 and V is TRBV5-4; 7 bases line up with TRBD2. V was clipped by 0 bases and J by 5 bases; unmatched bases: 4. The CDR3 length is 15 residues. CDR1 and CDR2 (germline): SGHNT, YYREEE (reference sequence). CDR3: CASSLVAGDTGELFF. DNA of the CDR3: TGTGCCAGCAGCTTGGTTGCGGGGGATACCGGGGAGCTGTTTTTT.

On this clonotype: Since a much larger clone is just one base distant, this may be a read error. The rearrangement joins TRBV5-1 to TRBJ2-5; no definite D call. This CDR3 spans 14 amino acids. V gave up 5 bases and J gave up 6 bases, with 17 bases separating them. Germline values: CDR1 SGHRS, CDR2 YFSETQ. The CDR3 region has the DNA TGCGCCAGCAGTCTTACAGTGGATGAGAAGACCCAGTACTTC. It is translated as CASSLTVDEKTQYF.

In nucleotides, the CDR3 is TGTGCCATCAGTGAGTCAGCGGGGACAGGGGTTCTCCACGAGCAGTACGTC. It encodes CAISESAGTGVLHEQYV. J is TRBJ2-7 and V is TRBV10-3; 10 nucleotides line up with TRBD1. This CDR3 has 17 residues. Germline CDR1 and CDR2: ENHRY and SYGVKD. V shed 0 bases and J 5 bases; nucleotides not matched to a gene: 10.